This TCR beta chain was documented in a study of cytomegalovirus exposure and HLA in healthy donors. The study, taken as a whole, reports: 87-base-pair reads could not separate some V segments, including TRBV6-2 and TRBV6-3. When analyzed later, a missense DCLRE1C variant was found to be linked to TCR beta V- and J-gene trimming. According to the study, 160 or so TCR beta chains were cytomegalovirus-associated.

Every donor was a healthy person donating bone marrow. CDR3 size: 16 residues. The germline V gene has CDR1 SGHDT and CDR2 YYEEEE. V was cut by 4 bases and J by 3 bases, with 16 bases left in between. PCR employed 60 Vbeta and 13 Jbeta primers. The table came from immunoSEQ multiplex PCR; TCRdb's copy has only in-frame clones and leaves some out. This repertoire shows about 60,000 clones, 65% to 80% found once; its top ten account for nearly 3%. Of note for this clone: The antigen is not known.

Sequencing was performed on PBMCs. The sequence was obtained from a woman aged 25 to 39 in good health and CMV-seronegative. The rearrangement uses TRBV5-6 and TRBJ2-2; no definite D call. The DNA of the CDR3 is TGTGCCAGCAGCCCAGGTACCCTTATTGACACCGGGGAGCTGTTTTTT. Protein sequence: CASSPGTLIDTGELFF.